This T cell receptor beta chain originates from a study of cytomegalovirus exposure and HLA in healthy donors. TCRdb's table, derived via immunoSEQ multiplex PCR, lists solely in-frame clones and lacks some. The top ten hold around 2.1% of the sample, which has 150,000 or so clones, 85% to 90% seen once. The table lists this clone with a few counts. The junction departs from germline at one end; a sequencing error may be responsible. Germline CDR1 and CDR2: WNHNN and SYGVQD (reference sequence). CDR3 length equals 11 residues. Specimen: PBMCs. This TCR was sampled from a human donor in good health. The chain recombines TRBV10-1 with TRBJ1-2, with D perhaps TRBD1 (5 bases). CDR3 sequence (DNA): TGCGCCAGCAGCCCAGGGCCCCCTCCCTTCTTC. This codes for CASSPGPPPFF.